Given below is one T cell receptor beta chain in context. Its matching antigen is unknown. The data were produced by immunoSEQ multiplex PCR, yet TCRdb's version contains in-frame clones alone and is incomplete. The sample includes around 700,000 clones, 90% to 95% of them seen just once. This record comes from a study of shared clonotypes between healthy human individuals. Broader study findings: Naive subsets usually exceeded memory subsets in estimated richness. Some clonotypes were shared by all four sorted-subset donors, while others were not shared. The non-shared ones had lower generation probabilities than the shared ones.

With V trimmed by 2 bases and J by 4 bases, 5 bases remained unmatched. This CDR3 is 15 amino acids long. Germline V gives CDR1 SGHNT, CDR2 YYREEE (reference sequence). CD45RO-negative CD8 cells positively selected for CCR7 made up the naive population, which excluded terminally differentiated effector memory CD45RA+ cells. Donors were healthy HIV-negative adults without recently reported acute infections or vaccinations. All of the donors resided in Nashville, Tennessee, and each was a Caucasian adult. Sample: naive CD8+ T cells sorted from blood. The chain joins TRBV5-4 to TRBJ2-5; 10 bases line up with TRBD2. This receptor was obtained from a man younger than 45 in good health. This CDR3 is CASSLGLAEGETQYF. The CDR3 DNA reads TGTGCCAGCAGCTTAGGACTAGCGGAAGGAGAGACCCAGTACTTC.